This T cell receptor (beta chain) was recorded in a study of cytomegalovirus exposure and HLA in healthy donors. In germline, CDR1 is GTSNPN, CDR2 SVGIG (reference sequence). This CDR3 is 14 amino acids long. The V end lost 3 bases, the J end lost 6 bases, and 14 bases lay between the germline ends. This clone appeared a few times. The antigen remains unidentified. Amplification used 60 Vbeta primers and 13 Jbeta primers. Profiled with immunoSEQ multiplex PCR; TCRdb holds only in-frame clones, not every one. The data show roughly 200,000 clones, roughly 73% seen once. Whole-study findings and limits: The study labeled under 200 TCR beta chains cytomegalovirus-associated.

The sequence came from a woman aged 25 to 39 in good health and CMV-seronegative. The chain combines TRBV30 with TRBJ2-2, with a weak D call TRBD1 (5 bases). The sample comprised PBMCs. DNA of the CDR3: TGTGCCTGGAGCCCCGGCAGGGCCCCCGGGGAGCTGTTTTTT. It translates to CAWSPGRAPGELFF.